The source of this T cell receptor beta chain is a study of Tregs in tolerant kidney transplant recipients. Study-wide background: Mixed chimerism was transient after nonmyeloablative marrow transplants from related graft donors. Whole-study results and caveats: This study did not directly address biological reproducibility.

Remarks on this clone: Its antigen remains unknown.

TCRdb keeps only in-frame clones here, not all; method: immunoSEQ multiplex PCR. The table has some 55,000 clones, roughly 85% seen once. CD4+CD25+CD127- Tregs, CD4+CD25- non-Tregs, CD4 and CD8 cells were sorted. The sequence was collected from a human donor who received a combined kidney and bone marrow transplant. The sequenced sample was Tregs from blood, obtained before the transplant.

CDR3 loop: CASSELGTSDTQYF. In DNA form, the CDR3 reads TGTGCCAGCAGTGAATTGGGTACTTCAGATACGCAGTATTTT. The chain recombines TRBV2 with TRBJ2-3; unclear D gene. Trimming took off 2 bases at V and 4 bases at J, with 10 bases between the two ends. The CDR3 covers 14 residues. CDR1 is SNHLY and CDR2 is FYNNEI in the germline V gene.